By share, the clone carrying this T cell receptor (beta chain) counts as medium-sized. The data derive from a study of blood T cell repertoires in COVID-19. Study summary: Samples of COVID-19 (acute and convalescent) were obtained from the United States, Italy and Spain.

Original methodology: Amplification with reference gene primers provided the estimates of nucleated cell counts. Here immunoSEQ multiplex PCR was the method, and the copy in TCRdb shows in-frame clones only, minus some. The DNA was the basis for D and trimming; V, J and clone size are from that table. The sample has about 180,000 clones; 80% to 90% are singletons. Individuals drawn from approximately 22 US areas were about 18 to 89 years old. Cohorts were determined from participant-reported clinical history. Germline lookup yields CDR1 SQVTM and CDR2 ANQGSEA. V was pared by 4 bases and J by 6 bases, with 6 bases of the junction left unmatched. CDR3 length: 13 residues.

Sequenced input: PBMCs or T cells enriched from blood (not recorded which). V is TRBV29-1 and J is TRBJ2-7, with 10 bases that match TRBD1. This sequence originates from a woman aged 18-29 years who had recovered from COVID-19. CDR3 protein: CSVVGQGVVEQYF. The CDR3 nucleotides read TGCAGCGTTGTCGGACAGGGGGTAGTCGAGCAGTACTTC.